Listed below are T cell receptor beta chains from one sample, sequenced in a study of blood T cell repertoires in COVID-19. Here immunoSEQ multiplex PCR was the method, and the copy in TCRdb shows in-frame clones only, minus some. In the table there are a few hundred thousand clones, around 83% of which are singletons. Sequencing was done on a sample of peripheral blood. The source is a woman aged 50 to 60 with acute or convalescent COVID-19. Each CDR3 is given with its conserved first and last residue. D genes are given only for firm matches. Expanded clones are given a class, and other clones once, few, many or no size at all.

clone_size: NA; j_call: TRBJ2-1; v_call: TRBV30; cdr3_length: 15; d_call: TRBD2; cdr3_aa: CAWSVFSGYPNEQFF; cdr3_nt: TGTGCCTGGAGTGTTTTTAGCGGGTATCCCAATGAGCAGTTCTTC
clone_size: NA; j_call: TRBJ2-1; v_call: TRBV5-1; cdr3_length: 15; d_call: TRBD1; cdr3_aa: CASSDATGDYNEQFF; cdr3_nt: TGCGCCAGCAGCGACGCGACAGGGGATTACAATGAGCAGTTCTTC
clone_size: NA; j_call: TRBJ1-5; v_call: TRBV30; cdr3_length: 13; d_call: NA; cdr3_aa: CAWSVQGGQPQHF; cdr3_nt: TGTGCCTGGAGTGTACAGGGCGGCCAGCCCCAGCATTTT
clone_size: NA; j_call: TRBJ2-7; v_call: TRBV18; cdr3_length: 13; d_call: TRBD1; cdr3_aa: CASSPGTDYEQYF; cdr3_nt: TGTGCTAGCTCTCCAGGGACAGACTACGAGCAGTACTTC
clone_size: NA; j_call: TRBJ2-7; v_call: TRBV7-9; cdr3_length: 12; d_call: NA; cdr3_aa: CASSLTGSEQYF; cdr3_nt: TGTGCCAGCAGCTTAACGGGGAGCGAGCAGTACTTC
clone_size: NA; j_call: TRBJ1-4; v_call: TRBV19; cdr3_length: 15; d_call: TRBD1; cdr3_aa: CASQTTRTGDEKLFF; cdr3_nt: TGTGCCAGTCAAACCACCCGGACAGGGGATGAAAAACTGTTTTTT
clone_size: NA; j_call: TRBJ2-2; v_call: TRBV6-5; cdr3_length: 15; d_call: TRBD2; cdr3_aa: CASGPTSGRSGELFF; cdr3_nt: TGTGCCAGCGGTCCGACTAGCGGGAGATCTGGGGAGCTGTTTTTT
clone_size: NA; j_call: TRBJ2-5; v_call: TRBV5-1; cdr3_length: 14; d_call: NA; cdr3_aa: CASSGQGHQETQYF; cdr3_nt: TGCGCCAGCAGCGGGCAGGGCCACCAAGAGACCCAGTACTTC
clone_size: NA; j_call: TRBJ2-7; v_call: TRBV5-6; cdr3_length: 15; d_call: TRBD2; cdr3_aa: CASSLVGEGGYEQYF; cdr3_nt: TGTGCCAGCAGCTTGGTTGGGGAGGGAGGCTACGAGCAGTACTTC
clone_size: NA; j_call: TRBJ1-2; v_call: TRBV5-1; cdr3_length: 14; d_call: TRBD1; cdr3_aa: CASTGTGGAYGYTF; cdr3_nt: TGCGCCAGCACCGGGACAGGGGGCGCCTATGGCTACACCTTC
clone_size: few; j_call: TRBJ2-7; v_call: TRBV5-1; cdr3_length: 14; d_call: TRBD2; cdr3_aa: CASSPTGGPEEQYF; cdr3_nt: TGCGCCAGCAGCCCGACGGGAGGGCCGGAAGAGCAGTACTTC
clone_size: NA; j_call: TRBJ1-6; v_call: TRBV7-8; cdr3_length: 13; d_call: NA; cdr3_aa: CASRSYRASPLHF; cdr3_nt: TGTGCCAGCAGGTCGTACAGGGCTTCACCCCTCCACTTT
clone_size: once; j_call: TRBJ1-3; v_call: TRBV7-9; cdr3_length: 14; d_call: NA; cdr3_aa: CASSLITAGNTIYF; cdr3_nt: TGTGCCAGCAGCTTAATCACAGCAGGAAACACCATATATTTT
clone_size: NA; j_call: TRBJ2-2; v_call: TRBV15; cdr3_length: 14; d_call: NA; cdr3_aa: CATMADSDTGELFF; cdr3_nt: TGTGCCACCATGGCGGACAGCGACACCGGGGAGCTGTTTTTT
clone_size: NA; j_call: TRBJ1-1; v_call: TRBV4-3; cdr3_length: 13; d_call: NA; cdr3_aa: CASTSGGGTEAFF; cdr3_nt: TGCGCCAGCACCTCCGGGGGGGGCACTGAAGCTTTCTTT
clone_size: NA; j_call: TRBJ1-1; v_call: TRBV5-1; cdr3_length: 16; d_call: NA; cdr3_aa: CASSLGGQGPYSEAFF; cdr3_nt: TGCGCCAGCAGCTTGGGGGGGCAGGGTCCTTATAGTGAAGCTTTCTTT
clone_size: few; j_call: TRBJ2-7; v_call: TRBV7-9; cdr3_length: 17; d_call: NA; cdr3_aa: CASSPRDRPPLYYEQYF; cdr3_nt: TGTGCCAGCAGCCCTCGAGACAGGCCCCCACTATACTACGAGCAGTACTTC
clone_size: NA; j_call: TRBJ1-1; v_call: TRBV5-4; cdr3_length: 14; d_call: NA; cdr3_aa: CASSLEGGYTEAFF; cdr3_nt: TGTGCCAGCAGCTTGGAGGGGGGGTACACTGAAGCTTTCTTT
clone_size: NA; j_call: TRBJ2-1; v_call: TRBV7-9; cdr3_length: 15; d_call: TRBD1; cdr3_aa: CASSLGGQGGNEQFF; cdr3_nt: TGTGCCAGCAGCTTAGGGGGACAGGGGGGCAATGAGCAGTTCTTC
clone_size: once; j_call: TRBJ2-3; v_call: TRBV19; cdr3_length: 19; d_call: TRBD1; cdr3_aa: CASSIRQGAPGLDTDTQYF; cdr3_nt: TGTGCCAGTAGTATCCGACAGGGGGCTCCTGGATTAGACACAGATACGCAGTATTTT
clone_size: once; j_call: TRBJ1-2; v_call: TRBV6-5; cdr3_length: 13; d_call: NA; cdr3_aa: CASNPTGNYGYTF; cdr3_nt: TGTGCCAGCAATCCGACTGGAAACTATGGCTACACCTTC
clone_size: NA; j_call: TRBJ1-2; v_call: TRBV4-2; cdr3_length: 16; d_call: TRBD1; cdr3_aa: CASSPRKGDSLYGYTF; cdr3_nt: TGTGCCAGCAGCCCCCGAAAGGGGGACAGCCTTTATGGCTACACCTTC
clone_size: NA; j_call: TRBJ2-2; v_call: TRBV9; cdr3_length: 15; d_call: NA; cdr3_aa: CASSVVSGNTGELFF; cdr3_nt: TGTGCCAGCAGCGTAGTTTCAGGGAACACCGGGGAGCTGTTTTTT
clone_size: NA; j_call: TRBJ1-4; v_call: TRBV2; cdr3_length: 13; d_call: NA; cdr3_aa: CASSVRGDEKLFF; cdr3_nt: TGTGCCAGCAGTGTTAGGGGCGATGAAAAACTGTTTTTT
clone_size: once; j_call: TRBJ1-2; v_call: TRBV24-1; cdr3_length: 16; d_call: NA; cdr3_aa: CATSDSGSSLRYGYTF; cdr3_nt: TGTGCCACCAGTGACTCCGGGTCCTCCTTACGCTATGGCTACACCTTC
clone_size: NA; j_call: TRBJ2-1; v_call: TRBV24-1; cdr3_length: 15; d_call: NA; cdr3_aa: CATSDRLYQGHEQFF; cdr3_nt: TGTGCCACCAGTGATCGCCTTTATCAGGGCCATGAGCAGTTCTTC
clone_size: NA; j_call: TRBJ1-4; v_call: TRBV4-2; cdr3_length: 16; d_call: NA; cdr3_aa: CASSQGDQTTNEKLFF; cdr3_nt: TGTGCCAGCAGCCAAGGAGATCAAACGACTAATGAAAAACTGTTTTTT
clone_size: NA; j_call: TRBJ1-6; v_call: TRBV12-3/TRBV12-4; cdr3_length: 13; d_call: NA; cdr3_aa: CASRLGPYSPLHF; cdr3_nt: TGTGCCAGCAGGCTGGGCCCGTATTCACCCCTCCACTTT
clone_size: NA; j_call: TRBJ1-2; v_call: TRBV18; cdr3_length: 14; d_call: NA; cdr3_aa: CASSPVQENYGYTF; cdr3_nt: TGTGCCAGCTCACCGGTACAGGAAAACTATGGCTACACCTTC
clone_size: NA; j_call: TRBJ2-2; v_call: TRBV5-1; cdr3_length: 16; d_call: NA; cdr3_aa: CASSLDPAGNTGELFF; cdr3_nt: TGCGCCAGCAGCTTGGACCCAGCGGGGAACACCGGGGAGCTGTTTTTT
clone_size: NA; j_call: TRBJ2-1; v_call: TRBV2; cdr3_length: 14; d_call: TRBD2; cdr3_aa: CASSEAAGAHEQFF; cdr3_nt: TGTGCCAGCAGTGAAGCAGCGGGGGCACATGAGCAGTTCTTC
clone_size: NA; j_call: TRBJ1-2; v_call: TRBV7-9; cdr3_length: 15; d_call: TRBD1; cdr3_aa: CASSPGQGDGYGYTF; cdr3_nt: TGTGCCAGCAGCCCAGGACAGGGGGATGGCTATGGCTACACCTTC
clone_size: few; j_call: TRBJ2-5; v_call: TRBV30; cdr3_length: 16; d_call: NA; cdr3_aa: CAWSVPRGPSRETQYF; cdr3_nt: TGTGCCTGGAGTGTACCCCGTGGACCTAGCAGGGAGACCCAGTACTTC
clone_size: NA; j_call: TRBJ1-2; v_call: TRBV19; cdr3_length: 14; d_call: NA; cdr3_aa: CASSTQGGYYGYTF; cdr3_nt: TGTGCCAGTAGTACCCAAGGGGGATACTATGGCTACACCTTC
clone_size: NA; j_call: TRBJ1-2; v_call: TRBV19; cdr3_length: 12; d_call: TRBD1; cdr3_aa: CASQGQDYGYTF; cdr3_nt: TGTGCCAGCCAAGGACAGGACTATGGCTACACCTTC
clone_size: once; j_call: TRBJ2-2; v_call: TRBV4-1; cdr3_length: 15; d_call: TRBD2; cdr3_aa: CASSHRLAGSGELFF; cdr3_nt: TGCGCCAGCAGCCACCGACTAGCGGGTTCCGGGGAGCTGTTTTTT
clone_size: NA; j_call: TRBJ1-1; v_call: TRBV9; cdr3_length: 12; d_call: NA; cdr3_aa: CASSVREGEAFF; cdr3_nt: TGTGCCAGCAGCGTCAGGGAGGGTGAAGCTTTCTTT
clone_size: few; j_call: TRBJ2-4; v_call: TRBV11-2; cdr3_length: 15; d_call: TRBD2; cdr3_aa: CASSLTSGRMDIQYF; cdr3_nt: TGTGCCAGCAGCTTAACTAGCGGGAGAATGGACATTCAGTACTTC
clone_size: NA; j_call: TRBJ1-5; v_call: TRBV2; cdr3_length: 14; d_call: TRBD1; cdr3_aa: CASSPQGADQPQHF; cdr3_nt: TGTGCCAGCAGTCCTCAGGGGGCGGATCAGCCCCAGCATTTT
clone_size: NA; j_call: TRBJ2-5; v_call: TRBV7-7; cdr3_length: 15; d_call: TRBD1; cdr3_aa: CASSYLLGDRETQYF; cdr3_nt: TGTGCCAGCAGCTATCTACTTGGGGACAGAGAGACCCAGTACTTC
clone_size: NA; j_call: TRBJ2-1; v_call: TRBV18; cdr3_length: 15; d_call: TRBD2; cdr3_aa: CASFTTSAGGNEQFF; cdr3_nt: TGTGCCAGCTTTACGACTAGCGCGGGCGGGAATGAGCAGTTCTTC
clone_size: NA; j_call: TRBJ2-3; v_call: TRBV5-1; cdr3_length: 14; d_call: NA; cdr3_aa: CASSQGTDTDTQYF; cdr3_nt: TGCGCCAGCAGCCAGGGGACGGACACAGATACGCAGTATTTT
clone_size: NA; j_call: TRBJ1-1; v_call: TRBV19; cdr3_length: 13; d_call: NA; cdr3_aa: CASSMGLPTEAFF; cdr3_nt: TGTGCCAGTAGTATGGGACTTCCGACTGAAGCTTTCTTT
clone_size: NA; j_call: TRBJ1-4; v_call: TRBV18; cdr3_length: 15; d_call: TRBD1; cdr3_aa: CASSSRTGSNEKLFF; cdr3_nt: TGTGCCAGCTCATCGAGGACAGGGTCTAATGAAAAACTGTTTTTT
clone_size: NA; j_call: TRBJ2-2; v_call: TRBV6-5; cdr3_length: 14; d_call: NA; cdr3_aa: CASSWWGPTGELFF; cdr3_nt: TGTGCCAGCAGTTGGTGGGGGCCCACCGGGGAGCTGTTTTTT
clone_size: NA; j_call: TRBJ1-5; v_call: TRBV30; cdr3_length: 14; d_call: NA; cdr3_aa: CAWSSSLSNQPQHF; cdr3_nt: TGTGCCTGGAGCTCGAGTTTAAGCAATCAGCCCCAGCATTTT
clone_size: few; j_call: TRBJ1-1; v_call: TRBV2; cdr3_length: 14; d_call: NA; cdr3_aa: CASSEARDNTEAFF; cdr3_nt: TGTGCCAGCAGTGAAGCACGGGATAACACTGAAGCTTTCTTT
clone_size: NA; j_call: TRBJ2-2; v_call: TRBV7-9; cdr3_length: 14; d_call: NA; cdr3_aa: CASSLDRYTGELFF; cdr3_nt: TGTGCCAGCAGCTTAGACAGGTACACCGGGGAGCTGTTTTTT